Listed below are T cell receptor beta chains from one sample, sequenced in a study of cytomegalovirus exposure and HLA in healthy donors. Clones were sequenced by immunoSEQ multiplex PCR, and TCRdb holds only the in-frame ones, with some missing. This sample has 150,000 to 200,000 clones, with roughly 13% found just once. The sample consisted of PBMCs. These receptors originate from a man over 45 in good health and CMV-seropositive. Each CDR3 is given without its conserved first and last residue. Each record gives: V gene, CDR3 protein.

TRBV5-6 ASSRDRGEKLF
TRBV11-1 ASSSDRGATQY
TRBV30 AWSVRNSITEAF
TRBV5-6 ASSLAPGQVYEQY
TRBV5-4 ASSSGTGDDKY
TRBV5-4 ASSWRTGNTEAF
TRBV5-6 ASSLLQNPSESQY
TRBV5-1 ASSFDSIQETQY
TRBV9 ASSVSGGGDTQY
TRBV11-3 ASSFRDGDTQY
TRBV29-1 SVGDRSTNTEAF
TRBV5-4 ASSLERSSGNTIY
TRBV7-9 ASSLRSGGWADTQY
TRBV7-8 ASSPTGLNTEAF
TRBV11-3 ASSQGQPSNYGYT
TRBV5-1 ASSLDRGHGYT
TRBV19 ASSMATVYNSPLH
TRBV28 ASSSDNVLT
TRBV12-5 ASGLIWNTGELF
TRBV4-1 ASSHPDLGEQF
TRBV6-5 ASSRGTANYGST
TRBV6-1 ASRIRGAGNTIY
TRBV27 ASSLWAGTEAF
TRBV11-3 ASSLSFQAYEQY
TRBV9 ASSGAQGYTDTQY
TRBV11-3 ASSFENYGYT
TRBV4-2 ASSRSGTGAYEQY
TRBV7-2 ASSFSSGGGTDTQY
TRBV6-6 ASSYSGPTGELF
TRBV6-6 ASSGGGLAEAF
TRBV5-1 ASSLQGSTDTQY
TRBV5-4 ASSLRSGNYGYT
TRBV5-6 ASSWGPEGSPLH
TRBV18 ASSPDRVTYGYT
TRBV4-3 ASSRGRTYEQY
TRBV28 ASSSTGATGELF
TRBV7-6 ASSLGTGGVAYGYT
TRBV4-2 ASSQEDGQGTNYGYT
TRBV5-5 ASSLVAGSNQPQH
TRBV11-3 ASSSWTGVENEQY
TRBV11-1 ASSSRLAGVYQETQY
TRBV5-6 ASSLERGTGELF
TRBV28 ASSLLRTEAF
TRBV7-2 ASSFRPGGAQPQH
TRBV7-2 ASSFGQERNQPQH
TRBV27 ASSLRGSYNEQF
TRBV29-1 SVEDPQAKNIQY
TRBV18 ASSLRGETQY
TRBV5-1 ASSIAGGLMETQY
TRBV9 ASSGGLERETQY
TRBV7-7 ASSYRSEKLF
TRBV5-1 ASSLEREGYT
TRBV7-2 ASSFGQGSYGYT
TRBV9 ASSAFGGGNEQF
TRBV7-2 ASSGNRGGNEKLF
TRBV6-5 ASSYLGTGELF
TRBV7-6 ASSRGQGETEAF
TRBV7-2 ASSPSFEQGADQETQY
TRBV25-1 ASSESGGNQPQH